The clone carrying this T cell receptor beta chain has at least ten counts. Each CDR3 protein is one row after TCRdb ran MiXCR on the RT-PCR reads. Among 650,000 to 800,000 distinct CDR3 sequences listed, 13% to 15% were seen once. Germline CDR1 is SGHTA and CDR2 is FQGNSA. Trimming removed 1 base at V and 3 bases at J, with 16 bases between. This CDR3 comprises 17 residues. The rearrangement joins TRBV7-2 to TRBJ2-4; D possibly matches TRBD1 or TRBD2 (5 bases each). This clonotype was sampled from a female donor in good health, serving as a healthy control. Sequenced input: memory CD4+ T cells from blood. CDR3 protein: CASSLVFSRDGKNIQYF. CDR3 DNA sequence: TGTGCCAGCAGCTTAGTATTTAGCAGGGACGGCAAAAACATTCAGTACTTC. Combining the CDR3 with reference TRBV7-2 and TRBJ2-4 gives the whole variable domain GAGVSQSPSNKVTEKGKDVELRCDPISGHTALYWYRQSLGQGLEFLIYFQGNSAPDKSGLPSDRFSAERTGGSVSTLTIQRTQQEDSAVYLCASSLVFSRDGKNIQYFGAGTRLSVL.